The clone carrying this T cell receptor beta chain was found a few times. The antigen is unknown. This entry is derived from a study of T cell responses to AZD1222 COVID-19 vaccine. Overall study findings and caveats: A reported finding is that nearly half of spike-specific TCRs target unmutated variant regions. When two AZD1222 doses had been given, Spike-specific TCR breadth and depth rose.

The CDR3 loop spans 15 amino acids. V lost 0 bases to trimming and J lost 6 bases, with 12 bases between them. CDR1 MRHNA and CDR2 SNTAGT come from the germline V gene. Clones were sequenced by immunoSEQ multiplex PCR, and TCRdb holds only the in-frame ones, with some missing. The sample contains about 93,000 clones, roughly 85% of which appear only once. The material was peripheral blood, obtained on day 0 of AZD1222 vaccination. The sequence derives from an adult in good health. This chain joins TRBV6-4 and TRBJ2-1; D possibly matches TRBD1 or TRBD2 (5 bases each). DNA of the CDR3: TGTGCCAGCAGTGACTCGTCGAGGGACGTCAATGAGCAGTTCTTC. Its translation: CASSDSSRDVNEQFF.